This T cell receptor beta chain came from a study of cytomegalovirus exposure and HLA in healthy donors listed by TCRdb under 2017. Concerning the study at large: An earlier analysis of 587 of the donors reported 250 to 350 Gb of sequence data and more than 90 million unique TCR beta sequences from 150 million to 200 million T cells. Roughly 300 gigabases of sequencing data and around 85 million unique TCR sequences made up an early release that covered approximately 650 HLA-typed donors. Among the roughly 380 genotyped donors, under 90% belonged to the genetic ancestry cluster associated with self-reported Caucasian donors. The study aimed to test whether cataloging public T cell receptors could reveal signatures of past pathogen exposure. The T cell repertoires of 670 or so subjects were profiled by immunosequencing and related to cytomegalovirus serostatus. A separate validation cohort of roughly 130 different subjects was used in addition to the approximately 670-subject first cohort. To predict cytomegalovirus infection status, the study brought together high-throughput TCR immunosequencing, statistical association of individual TCRs with disease status, and machine learning. A later analysis re-examined previously published TCR beta repertoires from just over 650 donors and added high-resolution HLA genotyping to investigate patterns of TCR occurrence. Rather than drawing on any new phenotypic data, the later analysis identified candidate immune exposures from TCR beta sequences and the way those sequences occurred across donors. To decide whether each TCR beta V gene segment behaved as functional or pseudogenic, an earlier analysis of nearly 600 of the donors relied on high-throughput TCR beta sequencing. Donor age, sex, ethnicity and CMV serostatus were compiled together with the repertoire data. A later genetic analysis used genome-wide SNP genotypes for about 60% of the 666 donors, treating that subset as a discovery cohort. All discovery cohort repertoires had been generated on a single sequencing platform. Both class I and class II loci were covered by HLA typing, at four-digit resolution. Typing coverage differed by locus: A, B, C, DRB1 and DQB1 were typed in about 620-630 donors, DQA1 in 500 to 550, DPA1 in around 580, and DPB1 in 450 to 490. Roughly 5 DR-DQ haplotypes were treated as single units for association and clustering because of strong linkage in the cohort. Among a few hundred genotyped donors of the cohort, an average of approximately 240,000 unique TCR beta nucleotide sequences were sequenced per donor, about a sixth of them non-productive. What the authors observed across the whole study: The sequencing pipeline was judged likely to have produced a cluster of highly shared sequence variants as a technical artifact. According to the authors, the approach could potentially be generalized to other disease states and immunological phenotypes. Broadly in line with IMGT annotations, most TCR beta V segments showed up in productive rearrangements about 87% or about 30% of the time in an earlier analysis of about 500 of the donors. This cohort had only TCR beta chains sequenced, and the lack of alpha or paired-chain data limited which features could be detected. Some IMGT-functional V segments, including TRBV6-2 and TRBV6-3, could not be distinguished by the 87-base-pair reads and were therefore excluded. Correlated functional status among segregating V segments might reflect linkage disequilibrium, but an unknown experimental factor could not be ruled out. A total of roughly 160 TCR beta chains were listed by the study as associated with cytomegalovirus. In a later analysis, several top co-occurrence clusters were reported to appear linked to parvovirus B19, influenza, CMV and Epstein-Barr virus. Across donors, most TCR sequences were observed very rarely, whereas some public TCRs were present in many individuals. Compared with equally common non-associated chains, HLA-associated TCR beta chains in a later analysis were more clonally expanded and had lower generation probabilities. Because counts were too low, about 15 rarely observed V segments, including chromosome 9 orphons, were left out of the earlier analysis of about 500 of the donors. Presence/absence analyses assumed roughly uniform sequencing depth across donors, an assumption that may not hold. Because some donors lacked HLA typing at each locus, the association tests relied only on the typed subset. A later analysis found that most CMV-associated TCR beta chains appeared HLA-restricted, with HLA associations seemingly driven largely by CMV exposure. According to a later analysis, TCR association rates differed among HLA loci, with DRB1 alleles showing the most associated TCRs and HLA-C alleles showing the fewest. A few of the identified cytomegalovirus-associated TCR beta chains were confirmed in vitro to be specific for cytomegalovirus antigens. A further reported finding was that TCR beta sequences accurately predicted the HLA-A and HLA-B alleles for most subjects in the first cohort. In both the original and validation cohorts, the classifier was reported to diagnose cytomegalovirus status with high specificity and sensitivity. Strong co-occurrence of HLA alleles, especially DR and DQ, made assigning TCR associations to individual alleles difficult. In a later genetic analysis, fewer N-insertions in productive TCRs were reported among donors in an Asian-associated ancestry cluster than the approximately 710-donor mean. V-gene and J-gene trimming of TCR beta chains was associated with a missense DCLRE1C variant in a later genetic analysis, and the association was replicated in an independent cohort. For the cohort, immune exposure information was limited to CMV serostatus. In a later analysis, around 15,000 TCR beta sequences were associated with specific HLA alleles at a false discovery rate of 0.05.

The CDR3 holds 13 amino acids from the cysteine to the phenylalanine. Only CDR3 DNA is held: 39 bases, read in frame from base 1. CDR1 MNHEY and CDR2 SVGAGI were looked up in the germline V gene. Trimming costs V 6 bases and J 4 bases, and their ends lie 12 bases apart. In total, just over 650 healthy bone marrow donors made up the cohort. At the time of sampling, all cohort members were nominally healthy, though unrecorded immune exposures were likely present. The donor tested CMV seropositive, placing the donor among the 289 seropositive members of the cohort. Each donor provided a peripheral blood sample, and peripheral blood mononuclear cells were used for TCR beta sequencing. The Qiagen DNeasy Blood Extraction Kit was used to extract genomic DNA from the blood cell samples. This clone was recorded a few times. The antigen it recognizes is unknown. One base away there is no much larger clone; base qualities are not given.

The library relied on the immunoSEQ multiplex PCR assay. For the multiplex PCR, a mixture combining 60 forward primers for TCR Vbeta segments and 13 reverse primers for TCR Jbeta segments was used. A multiplex PCR assay on genomic DNA amplified the CDR3 region of rearranged TCR beta genes. The Illumina HiSeq System was used to sequence the amplified TCR beta libraries as 87-base-pair reads. The published analysis was carried out like this. In a later analysis, approximately 74 million unique TCR beta chains were counted across the approximately 670 repertoires, and around 11 million of these chains were shared by at least two donors. Raw reads were error-corrected and collapsed into unique sequences by a nearest-neighbor algorithm in which closely related sequences were merged to remove PCR and sequencing errors. To assign V, D and J gene segments, CDR3 sequences were aligned to IMGT reference sequences. For a sequence to be retained, at least a six-nucleotide match to both a V gene segment and a J gene segment was required. A rearrangement was called productive if the CDR3 had no stop codons and remained in frame with V and J, and every other rearrangement was called non-productive. Following IMGT convention, CDR3 was defined as the stretch from the second conserved V-encoded cysteine up to the conserved J-encoded phenylalanine. The earlier analysis of some 540 of the donors excluded any sequence lacking an unambiguous match to a single V gene segment. An earlier analysis of a few hundred of the donors called V segments functional above 56.7% productive rearrangements and segregating when the between-donor standard deviation exceeded 5%. A statistical classification framework was developed to diagnose cytomegalovirus status using the catalog of TCR beta chain sequences. A later analysis assigned V and J genes by comparing TCR nucleotide sequences with IMGT/GENE-DB human TR gene sequences. In a later analysis, CDR3 sequences and most-parsimonious VDJ recombination scenarios were assigned using the TCRdist pipeline. A later analysis defined each TCR beta chain by its CDR3 amino acid sequence plus V-gene family, and excluded reads lacking a unique V-gene family. A later analysis removed roughly 590 highly shared, low-generation-probability nucleotide sequences to deal with suspected cross-contamination and a sequencing artifact. A later analysis calculated a clonal expansion index for each public chain from normalized within-repertoire ranks of inferred template counts. In a later analysis, generation probabilities were computed with a VDJ recombination model fitted to out-of-frame rearrangements, and the resulting probabilities were checked against IGoR. A later analysis scored TCR-TCR, TCR-HLA and TCR-CMV co-occurrence with hypergeometric tests, applying a repertoire-size bias correction to TCR pairs. False discovery rates were estimated in a later analysis by permuting HLA or CMV assignments 20 times. In a later analysis, co-occurring TCRs were grouped using DBSCAN, and TCRdist sequence similarity was added for clustering within HLA-allele-positive subsets. For co-occurrence clustering, repertoires with fewer than 30,000 or more than 120,000 public chains were excluded, along with four or five repertoires with anomalous nucleotide sharing. This immuneACCESS table, as held by TCRdb, lists in-frame sequences with V and J called but not all clones. Of the missing ones, under half trace to an unresolved V gene in checked studies; the others have no known cause. D and trimming come from the DNA, and the V and J calls and clone size come from that table. Present in this sample are more than 95,000 clones, over 75% of which were seen just once. The ten largest clones take up 4% of the sample.

This sequence originates from a man between 18 and 29 years old in good health and CMV-seropositive. The sample taken for sequencing was PBMCs. The chain is assembled from TRBV6-5 and TRBJ1-1; TRBD1 is possibly the D segment (5 matching bases). The sequenced DNA: TGTGCCAGCAGAACCACCAGGGTCACTGAAGCTTTCTTT. This gives the protein CASRTTRVTEAFF.